These T cell receptor beta chains were read from a single sample in a study of blood T cell repertoires in COVID-19. Method: immunoSEQ multiplex PCR; TCRdb's copy keeps in-frame clones and lacks some. The data show 130,000 to 150,000 clones, under 90% seen once. Material for sequencing was peripheral blood. The receptors stem from an elderly woman in a cohort sampled during active or convalescent COVID-19. Both conserved end residues are part of each CDR3. The order of the fields is J gene, D gene, V gene, clone size, CDR3 length, CDR3 DNA, CDR3 protein. A D gene is named only where the DNA matches it firmly. Clone sizes are given selectively: once, few, many, or a class where the clone is expanded.

TRBJ1-1 | . | TRBV6-6 | once | 13 | TGTGCCAGCAGAACCCGGGACACTTATGAAGCTTTCTTT | CASRTRDTYEAFF
TRBJ1-5 | . | TRBV18 | . | 15 | TGTGCCAGCTCACCTGGTGAGGGTACGGTGCAGCCCCAGCATTTT | CASSPGEGTVQPQHF
TRBJ2-5 | TRBD1 | TRBV5-1 | . | 15 | TGCGCCAGCAGCTCCGGGACAGGGTCCCAAGAGACCCAGTACTTC | CASSSGTGSQETQYF
TRBJ2-2 | TRBD1 | TRBV2 | few | 14 | TGTGCCAGCAGGAGGGGACAGGGTAGTGGGGAGCTGTTTTTT | CASRRGQGSGELFF
TRBJ1-1 | . | TRBV15 | . | 17 | TGTGCCACCAGCAGAGGCCTCAAGAGGCATTGGGACACTGAAGCTTTCTTT | CATSRGLKRHWDTEAFF
TRBJ1-5 | . | TRBV7-8 | . | 15 | TGTGCCAGCAGCTTAGTTGCCAGACTAAATCAGCCCCAGCATTTT | CASSLVARLNQPQHF
TRBJ1-2 | . | TRBV6-5 | . | 13 | TGTGCCAGCAGCCCATCAGGACGGGGTGGCTACACCTTC | CASSPSGRGGYTF
TRBJ2-2 | . | TRBV7-9 | . | 17 | TGTGCCAGCAGCCGGGTTCGAGGGGGAGCGAACACCGGGGAGCTGTTTTTT | CASSRVRGGANTGELFF
TRBJ2-3 | . | TRBV9 | . | 13 | TGTGCCAGCAGCAGCCCCGTACCAGATACGCAGTATTTT | CASSSPVPDTQYF
TRBJ2-5 | . | TRBV20-1 | . | 13 | TGCAGTGCTAGTCTGTTGACAGGTGGGCCCCAGTACTTC | CSASLLTGGPQYF
TRBJ2-5 | TRBD1 | TRBV6-2/TRBV6-3 | . | 19 | TGTGCCAGCAGTTACCTATCGAGACCGGGACAGGGGGCGCATGAGACCCAGTACTTC | CASSYLSRPGQGAHETQYF
TRBJ2-1 | TRBD2 | TRBV6-5 | . | 14 | TGTGCCAGCAGTCGCGGGGGGCCTTACAATGAGCAGTTCTTC | CASSRGGPYNEQFF
TRBJ2-3 | . | TRBV18 | . | 15 | TGTGCCAGCTCCCCACGGAGCTCTCAGCGGGATACGCAGTATTTT | CASSPRSSQRDTQYF
TRBJ1-5 | TRBD1 | TRBV20-1 | . | 16 | TGCAGTGCTAGTGCCAAGCCCCGGGACAGCTATCAGCCCCAGCATTTT | CSASAKPRDSYQPQHF
TRBJ2-7 | TRBD2 | TRBV5-1 | once | 17 | TGCGCCAGCAGCTTGGTTCCATTTAGCGGGGGATTCTACGAGCAGTACTTC | CASSLVPFSGGFYEQYF
TRBJ2-6 | TRBD1 | TRBV15 | . | 19 | TGTGCCACCAGCAGAGGGGCTCTCGGACAGGGCTTTGGGGCCAACGTCCTGACTTTC | CATSRGALGQGFGANVLTF
TRBJ2-6 | . | TRBV27 | . | 17 | TGTGCCAGCAGTACCCCCGGGGGGCTCTCTGGGGCCAACGTCCTGACTTTC | CASSTPGGLSGANVLTF
TRBJ1-1 | TRBD1 | TRBV6-5 | . | 14 | TGTGCCAGCAGGACAGGGGCACATAACACTGAAGCTTTCTTT | CASRTGAHNTEAFF
TRBJ2-5 | . | TRBV3-1/TRBV3-2 | . | 15 | TGTGCCAGCAGCCAACTCAGGGGTGTCCAAGAGACCCAGTACTTC | CASSQLRGVQETQYF
TRBJ1-4 | TRBD1 | TRBV28 | . | 16 | TGTGCCAGCAGTGCAGGGGGTCCGGAAGCTAATGAAAAACTGTTTTTT | CASSAGGPEANEKLFF
TRBJ2-2 | . | TRBV6-5 | . | 11 | TGTGCCAGTGTAGTTGACGGGGAGCTGTTTTTT | CASVVDGELFF
TRBJ2-3 | . | TRBV18 | . | 15 | TGTGCCAGCTCACCCATAGTAGCAAGCACAGATACGCAGTATTTT | CASSPIVASTDTQYF
TRBJ1-2 | . | TRBV18 | . | 14 | TGTGCCAGCTCACCCCGCGCGGGGGCCTATGGCTACACCTTC | CASSPRAGAYGYTF
TRBJ2-5 | TRBD1 | TRBV19 | . | 15 | TGTGCCAGTAGTATTGGTGCAGGGGGCTTTGAGACCCAGTACTTC | CASSIGAGGFETQYF
TRBJ2-2 | TRBD2 | TRBV5-1 | once | 17 | TGCGCCAGCAGCTTATCCGGGACTAGCGGGGACACCGGGGAGCTGTTTTTT | CASSLSGTSGDTGELFF
TRBJ2-4 | TRBD1 | TRBV6-6 | . | 16 | TGTGCCAGCAGTTTGGGACAGGGGATAGCCAAAAACATTCAGTACTTC | CASSLGQGIAKNIQYF
TRBJ2-1 | . | TRBV18 | . | 13 | TGTGCCAGCTCACCCGAGTCCTACAATGAGCAGTTCTTC | CASSPESYNEQFF
TRBJ1-5 | . | TRBV19 | few | 12 | TGTGCCAGTAGCCTGTTACGGCAGCCCCAGCATTTT | CASSLLRQPQHF
TRBJ2-5 | . | TRBV7-2 | . | 13 | TGTGCCAGCAGCTTAGAGGGGGAAGAGACCCAGTACTTC | CASSLEGEETQYF
TRBJ1-1 | TRBD1 | TRBV18 | . | 13 | TGTGCCAGCTCACCATCACAGGGGTTTGAAGCTTTCTTT | CASSPSQGFEAFF
TRBJ1-1 | . | TRBV5-1 | . | 10 | TGCGCCAGTAATCAGGGTAAAGCTTTCTTT | CASNQGKAFF
TRBJ1-4 | . | TRBV10-2 | . | 15 | TGCGCCAGCAGTGGTCGTACAGGGAAGGAGGAAAAACTGTTTTTT | CASSGRTGKEEKLFF
TRBJ1-2 | . | TRBV20-1 | . | 9 | TGCAGGGGGCTGAATTGGGGTAACTTC | CRGLNWGNF
TRBJ2-2 | TRBD1 | TRBV15 | . | 15 | TGTGCCACCAGCAGGGGACAGGGGAACACCGGGGAGCTGTTTTTT | CATSRGQGNTGELFF
TRBJ2-1 | TRBD2 | TRBV28 | . | 16 | TGTGCCAGCAGAATAATAGCGGGGGGGCTCTACAATGAGCAGTTCTTC | CASRIIAGGLYNEQFF
TRBJ1-2 | TRBD1 | TRBV18 | . | 15 | TGTGCCAGCTCACCACAAGGGGGCGCGGTGTATGGCTACACCTTC | CASSPQGGAVYGYTF
TRBJ2-3 | . | TRBV10-3 | . | 13 | TGTGCCATCAGTGACACTACGAGGGATACGCAGTATTTT | CAISDTTRDTQYF
TRBJ2-5 | TRBD1 | TRBV25-1 | . | 14 | TGTGCCAGCAGTGAGGACAGGGGGCGTAAGACCCAGTACTTC | CASSEDRGRKTQYF
TRBJ1-3 | . | TRBV5-8 | . | 16 | TGTGCCAGCAGCAGACACTTTAGTGGCTCTGGAAACACCATATATTTT | CASSRHFSGSGNTIYF
TRBJ2-2 | . | TRBV5-6 | . | 13 | TGTGCCAGCAGCTGGAACAGGGCCGGGGAGCTGTTTTTT | CASSWNRAGELFF
TRBJ1-6 | TRBD1 | TRBV9 | . | 16 | TGTGCCAGCAGCAGGAGGGGGCGCACGGAGAATTCACCCCTCCACTTT | CASSRRGRTENSPLHF